The 8 T cell receptor beta chains below were found in one sample sequenced in a study of cytomegalovirus exposure and HLA in healthy donors. Assay: immunoSEQ multiplex PCR; the TCRdb copy retains only in-frame clones and omits some. The profile covers tens of thousands of clones, with about nine tenths appearing a single time and approximately 8.4% taken by the ten largest. The sample was PBMCs. The receptor source for this set is a woman under 30 in good health and CMV-seropositive.

J is TRBJ1-1 and V is TRBV18; D not resolved. Deletions cut 7 bases from V and 5 bases from J, with 14 bases between. There are 13 residues in the CDR3. Germline loops: CDR1 KGHSH, CDR2 LQKENI. The CDR3 is CASFSGRSTEAFF. CDR3 sequence (DNA): TGTGCCAGCTTCTCTGGGAGGAGTACTGAAGCTTTCTTT.

The V and J genes are TRBV11-2 and TRBJ2-1; 8 bases match TRBD1. CDR3 size: 17 residues. Per the germline V gene, CDR1 is SGHAT and CDR2 is FQNNGV. After removal of 2 bases from V and 0 bases from J, the junction contained 6 bases not matched to a gene. The CDR3 spells CASSLYLDRGSYNEQFF. The CDR3, as DNA: TGTGCCAGCAGCTTATACTTAGACAGGGGCTCCTACAATGAGCAGTTCTTC. The full variable domain, its missing parts supplied by reference TRBV11-2 and TRBJ2-1, is EAGVAQSPRYKIIEKRQSVAFWCNPISGHATLYWYQQILGQGPKLLIQFQNNGVVDDSQLPKDRFSAERLKGVDSTLKIQPAKLEDSAVYLCASSLYLDRGSYNEQFFGPGTRLTVL.

The chain links TRBV28 to TRBJ2-7; 10 bases match TRBD1. From germline, CDR1 is MDHEN and CDR2 SYDVKM. V shed 4 bases and J 6 bases; nucleotides not matched to a gene: 9. This CDR3 has 15 amino acids. CDR3 coding DNA: TGTGCCAGCAGTTCACCCCGACAGGGGGCGGTCGAGCAGTACTTC. This translates into CASSSPRQGAVEQYF.

V and J are TRBV5-5 and TRBJ2-1, with 10 bases identical to TRBD1. This CDR3 region has 16 residues. Per the germline V gene, CDR1 is SGHKS and CDR2 is YYEKEE (reference sequence). V dropped 5 bases and J dropped 7; count of bases not matched to a gene: 12. The CDR3 here is CASSAGGTGVGNEQFF. The CDR3 DNA follows: TGTGCCAGCAGTGCTGGCGGGACAGGGGTCGGTAATGAGCAGTTCTTC.

V is TRBV10-3 and J is TRBJ1-6; D gene unclear. The germline V gene encodes CDR1 ENHRY and CDR2 SYGVKD. The CDR3 has 13 amino acids. V gave up 4 bases and J gave up 6 bases, with 7 bases separating them. The CDR3 coding sequence is TGTGCCATCAGTGCTCGGAGTAATTCACCCCTCCACTTT. Protein: CAISARSNSPLHF.

The gene calls are TRBV28 and TRBJ1-3, with D hard to call. The V gene's germline CDR1 is MDHEN and CDR2 SYDVKM. V was trimmed by 5 bases and J by 0 bases, leaving 14 bases between them. The CDR3 is 16 amino acids. CDR3 region: CASSDQAVYSGNTIYF. The CDR3 DNA reads TGTGCCAGCAGTGATCAAGCTGTCTACTCTGGAAACACCATATATTTT.

The chain has TRBV7-9 and TRBJ1-1; a weak D match, TRBD1 (5 bases). CDR1 and CDR2 (germline): SEHNR, FQNEAQ (reference sequence). The CDR3 length is 14 residues. V was pared by 2 bases and J by 5 bases, with 12 bases between. The CDR3 DNA reads TGTGCCAGCAGCTTACAGGGAAGAGTGACTGAAGCTTTCTTT. Its translation: CASSLQGRVTEAFF.

The chain combines TRBV9 with TRBJ1-1, with D possibly being TRBD1 (5 bases). The CDR3 spans 13 residues. Trimming removed 2 bases from V and 4 bases from J, with 9 bases in between. In germline, CDR1 is SGDLS, CDR2 YYNGEE. The CDR3 region has the DNA TGTGCCAGCAGCGTTGGGGGGACCACTGAAGCTTTCTTT. This sequence encodes CASSVGGTTEAFF.